This TCR beta chain was recovered during a study of T cell repertoires in cytomegalovirus infection. Concerning this clonotype itself: What it recognizes is unknown.

Study conclusions and caveats: Accumulated public TCR beta family frequency recognized individuals carrying CMV together with the relevant HLA.

This CDR3 spans 14 amino acids. The V and J ends lost 7 bases and 1 base, in that order; junction bases with no gene match: 4. Each CDR3 protein is one row after TCRdb ran MiXCR on the reads. This repertoire shows roughly 120,000 distinct CDR3 sequences, more than 30% found once; its top ten account for 35% to 50%. The source is a human donor in good health (CMV status not recorded). Some clones in this sample may be carry-over from other donors' samples. Material: CD8+ T cells from cultured PBMCs, obtained from culture after CMV antigen stimulation. The genes are TRBV12-3 or TRBV12-4 and TRBJ2-3, with TRBD1 identical over 8 bases. The CDR3 sequence is CASTAGGGTDTQYF. The CDR3 nucleotides are TGTGCCAGCACGGCAGGGGGCGGCACAGATACGCAGTATTTT.